The clone carrying this TCR beta chain was counted only a few times. This sample stems from a study of patients and donors after allogeneic stem cell transplantation. Via MiXCR, TCRdb re-called the RT-PCR reads, giving one row per CDR3 protein. Of about 110,000 distinct CDR3 sequences in the sample, roughly 35% were seen once. The material sequenced was blood, either unsorted or a sorted T cell fraction (not recorded which). This clonotype was obtained from a human donor who was either an allogeneic HSCT recipient or a stem cell or donor lymphocyte infusion donor (not recorded which). It is not recorded whose cells these are; they may come from a transplant donor.

The CDR3 spells CASSYGQGRAFF. DNA for the CDR3: TGTGCCAGCAGTTACGGCCAGGGTCGGGCTTTCTTT. The rearrangement links TRBV6-2 or TRBV6-3 to TRBJ1-1, with D perhaps TRBD1 (5 bases). The V end lost 2 bases, the J end lost 11 bases, and 12 bases lay between the germline ends. The CDR3 runs 12 residues. The germline gives CDR1 MNHEY, CDR2 SVGEGT.